This T cell receptor beta chain was recovered during a study of T cell clonotyping in hematopoietic cell transplantation. Assay used: immunoSEQ multiplex PCR; TCRdb lists only in-frame clones, some missing. The sample lists fewer than 6,000 clones; around 77% were seen once. This clone is classed as medium-sized (0.01 to 0.1%). What it binds is unknown. The V gene's germline CDR1 is SGHAT and CDR2 FQNNGV. The CDR3 is 17 residues long. Deletions cut 2 bases from V and 6 bases from J, with 20 bases between. Samples: about 28 days before transplant, then days 30, 100 and 180 after. Findings of the study overall: Pathologically expanded recipient clonotypes increased progressively from day 30 to day 180 as diversity fell. Broader posttransplant TCR repertoire diversity was predicted by graft donor and pretransplant recipient Inverse Simpson Index values. Few recipient clonotypes overlapped donors; over 95% were de novo at given depth.

This TCR came from a female patient in her fifties who had an allogeneic stem cell transplant, so the T cells may come from the graft donor. Some clones in this sample may be carry-over from other donors' samples. The chain has TRBV11-2 and TRBJ2-1; the D gene is possibly TRBD2 (6 bases). This material consisted of PBMCs, taken 100 days after allogeneic stem cell transplant. The CDR3 DNA is TGTGCCAGCAGCTTAATTGGTTCTAGCGAGCTTGGCAATGAGCAGTTCTTC. This translates into CASSLIGSSELGNEQFF. Variable domain in full (rest from reference TRBV11-2 and TRBJ2-1): EAGVAQSPRYKIIEKRQSVAFWCNPISGHATLYWYQQILGQGPKLLIQFQNNGVVDDSQLPKDRFSAERLKGVDSTLKIQPAKLEDSAVYLCASSLIGSSELGNEQFFGPGTRLTVL.